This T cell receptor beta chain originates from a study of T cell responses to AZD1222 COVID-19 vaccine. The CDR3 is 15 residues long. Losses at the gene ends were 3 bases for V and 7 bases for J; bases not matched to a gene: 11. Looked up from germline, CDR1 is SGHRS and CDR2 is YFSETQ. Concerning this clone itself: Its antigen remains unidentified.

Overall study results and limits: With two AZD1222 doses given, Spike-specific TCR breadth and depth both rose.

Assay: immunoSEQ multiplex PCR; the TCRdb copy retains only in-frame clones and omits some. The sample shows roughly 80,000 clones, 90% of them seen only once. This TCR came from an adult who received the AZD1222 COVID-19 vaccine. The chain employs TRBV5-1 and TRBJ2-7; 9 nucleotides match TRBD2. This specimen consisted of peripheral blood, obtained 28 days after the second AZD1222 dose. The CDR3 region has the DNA TGCGCCAGCAGCTCCACTGGGGCGGGGGGGTTGGAGCAGTACTTC. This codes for CASSSTGAGGLEQYF.